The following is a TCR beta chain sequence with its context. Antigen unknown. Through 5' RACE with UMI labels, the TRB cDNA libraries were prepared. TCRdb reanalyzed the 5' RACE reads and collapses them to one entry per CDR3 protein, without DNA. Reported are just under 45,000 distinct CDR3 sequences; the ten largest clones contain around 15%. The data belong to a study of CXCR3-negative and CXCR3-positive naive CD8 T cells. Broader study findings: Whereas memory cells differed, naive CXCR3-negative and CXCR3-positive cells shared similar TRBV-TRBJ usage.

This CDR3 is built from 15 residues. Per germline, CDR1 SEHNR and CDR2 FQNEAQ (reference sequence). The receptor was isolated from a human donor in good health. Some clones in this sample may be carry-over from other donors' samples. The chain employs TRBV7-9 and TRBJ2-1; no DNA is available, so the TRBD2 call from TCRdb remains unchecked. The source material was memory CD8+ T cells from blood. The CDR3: CASSFLAGGNNEQFF.